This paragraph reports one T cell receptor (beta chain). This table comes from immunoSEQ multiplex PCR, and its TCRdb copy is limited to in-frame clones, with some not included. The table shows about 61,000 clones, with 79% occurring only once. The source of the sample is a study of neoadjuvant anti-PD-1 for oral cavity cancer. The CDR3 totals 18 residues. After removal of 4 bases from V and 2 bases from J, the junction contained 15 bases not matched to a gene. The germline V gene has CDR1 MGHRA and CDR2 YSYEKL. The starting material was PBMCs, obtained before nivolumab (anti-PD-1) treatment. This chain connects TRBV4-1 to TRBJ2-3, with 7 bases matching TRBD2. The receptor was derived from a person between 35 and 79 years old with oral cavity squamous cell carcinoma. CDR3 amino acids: CASSRKETVAGNTDTQYF. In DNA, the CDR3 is TGCGCCAGCAGCCGAAAAGAGACGGTAGCGGGTAACACAGATACGCAGTATTTT.